A single sample gave rise to the 18 T cell receptor beta chains below, sequenced in a study of CD8+ T cells in alopecia areata. Isolated RNA was reverse transcribed into cDNA used as the sequencing template. Here immunoSEQ multiplex PCR was the method, and the copy in TCRdb shows in-frame clones only, minus some. The repertoire has about 120,000 clones, less than 45% of them found once; the top ten carry approximately 3.1%. Sequencing was carried out using CD4+ T cells sorted from blood. Every receptor here comes from a human donor with alopecia areata.

The rearrangement joins TRBV28 to TRBJ1-2, with 12 bases that match TRBD1. CDR1 and CDR2 (germline): MDHEN, SYDVKM. The CDR3 runs 15 residues. V lost 4 bases, J lost 5 bases, and 5 bases stayed unmatched. CDR3 DNA: TGTGCCAGCAGTTGGGGGACAGGGGGCTCGTATGGCTACACCTTC. The encoded protein is CASSWGTGGSYGYTF.

The gene calls are TRBV5-1 and TRBJ2-5; TRBD2 matches at 8 bases. The CDR3 length is 19 residues. Germline values: CDR1 SGHRS, CDR2 YFSETQ. Trimming at V came to 4 bases and at J to 0 bases, leaving 17 bases not matched to a gene. The CDR3 DNA follows: TGCGCCAGCAGCCATGGCAGGACACGACTAGCGATGAACCAAGAGACCCAGTACTTC. It codes for CASSHGRTRLAMNQETQYF.

This chain uses TRBV27 with TRBJ2-6, with D possibly matching TRBD2 (5 bases). The CDR3 contains 17 residues. Per the germline V gene, CDR1 is MNHEY and CDR2 is SMNVEV (reference sequence). V dropped 2 bases and J dropped 2 bases, with 13 bases sitting between them. As DNA, the CDR3 is TGTGCCAGCAGTTTAGCCCCCCCCGGGACTGGGGCCAACGTCCTGACTTTC. Amino acids: CASSLAPPGTGANVLTF.

V gene TRBV4-1 combines with J gene TRBJ2-3; 13 bases map to TRBD2. Looked up from germline, CDR1 is MGHRA and CDR2 is YSYEKL. The V segment lost 3 bases and the J segment 0 bases; nucleotides outside the gene matches: 6. The CDR3 has 18 amino acids. CDR3: CASSQRTSGGTSTDTQYF. In DNA form, the CDR3 reads TGCGCCAGCAGCCAGAGGACTAGCGGGGGAACTAGCACAGATACGCAGTATTTT.

The rearrangement uses TRBV12-5 and TRBJ1-6, with unresolved D. CDR1 is LGHNT, CDR2 FRNRAP, per germline. The length of the CDR3 is 15 residues. The germline V and J ends were trimmed by 1 base and 6 bases, with 10 bases remaining between them. CDR3 nucleotide sequence: TGTGCTAGTGGTTTGGATGGCTTGGGTAATTCACCCCTCCACTTT. Protein: CASGLDGLGNSPLHF.

This rearrangement joins TRBV30 to TRBJ2-7; the D is unclear. CDR3 length: 11 residues. Germline V gives CDR1 GTSNPN, CDR2 SVGIG (reference sequence). V lost 1 base and J 4 bases, leaving 5 bases between the germline ends. CDR3 sequence (DNA): TGTGCCTGGAGTGGTAATTACGAGCAGTACTTC. This codes for CAWSGNYEQYF.

The chain uses TRBV27 and TRBJ2-5, with 10 bases fitting TRBD1. The J call could be wrong; TRBJ2-7 is a better fit for the DNA end. There are 15 residues in the CDR3. Germline V gives CDR1 MNHEY, CDR2 SMNVEV (reference sequence). The CDR3 nucleotides are TGTGCCAGCAGTTTCGGTGGGACAGGGGACTACGAGCAGTACTTC. Its translation is CASSFGGTGDYEQYF.

This clone was seen more than once but under ten times. This chain links TRBV7-2 with TRBJ2-5, with D possibly TRBD1 on 5 matching bases. V lost 2 bases and J 1 base, leaving 8 bases between the germline ends. CDR3 length equals 14 residues. Germline lookup yields CDR1 SGHTA and CDR2 FQGNSA. CDR3 in DNA: TGTGCCAGCAGCTTATCTGACAGCCAAGAGACCCAGTACTTC. Its protein is CASSLSDSQETQYF. Full variable domain (remainder filled in from reference TRBV7-2 and TRBJ2-5): GAGVSQSPSNKVTEKGKDVELRCDPISGHTALYWYRQSLGQGLEFLIYFQGNSAPDKSGLPSDRFSAERTGGSVSTLTIQRTQQEDSAVYLCASSLSDSQETQYFGPGTRLLVL.

The CDR3 spells CASSEAGTSSPLHF. Here the CDR3 DNA reads TGTGCCAGCAGTGAGGCAGGGACCTCTTCACCCCTCCACTTT. The chain couples TRBV2 to TRBJ1-6; D is possibly TRBD1 (5 bases). This CDR3 region has 14 residues. Looked up from germline, CDR1 is SNHLY and CDR2 is FYNNEI. V lost 3 bases and J 9 bases, leaving 12 bases between the germline ends.

Only a few counts were recorded for this clone. The CDR3 DNA sequence: TGTGCCTGGAGAGCAGCCTCCGGGACACGGCGGGACTACGAGCAGTACTTC. This translates into CAWRAASGTRRDYEQYF. The chain uses TRBV30 and TRBJ2-7; tentatively, D is TRBD1 or TRBD2 (6 bases each). Trimming removed 3 bases at V and 3 bases at J, with 24 bases between. The CDR3 length is 17 residues. Germline loops: CDR1 GTSNPN, CDR2 SVGIG (reference sequence).

This chain links TRBV7-9 with TRBJ2-6; no definite D call. Germline CDR1 and CDR2: SEHNR and FQNEAQ (reference sequence). Trimming shortened V by 4 bases and J by 0 bases, and 10 bases separated the two germline ends. This CDR3 contains 16 residues. CDR3 amino acids: CASSYFGTSGANVLTF. The CDR3, as DNA: TGTGCCAGCAGCTACTTCGGCACCTCTGGGGCCAACGTCCTGACTTTC.

J is TRBJ2-4 and V is TRBV10-2, with D perhaps matching TRBD1 (6 bases). This CDR3 is 15 amino acids long. Germline values: CDR1 WSHSY, CDR2 SAAADI. V lost 6 bases and J 0 bases, leaving 12 bases between the germline ends. The CDR3 region is CASRNRDLAKNIQYF. The CDR3 DNA reads as TGCGCCAGCAGGAACAGGGATCTAGCCAAAAACATTCAGTACTTC.

A few counts support this clone. The rearrangement joins TRBV14 to TRBJ2-3; no clear D gene. This CDR3 is built from 15 residues. Germline-derived CDR1 and CDR2 are SGHDN and FVKESK. Deletions cut 0 bases from V and 7 bases from J, with 14 bases between. As DNA, the CDR3 is TGTGCCAGCAGCCAAGATTTACTCGTCGTGAATACGCAGTATTTT. It specifies CASSQDLLVVNTQYF.

This rearrangement joins TRBV7-3 to TRBJ1-2; 7 bases line up with TRBD1. This CDR3 is 13 amino acids long. CDR1 and CDR2 from the germline V gene are SGHTA and FQGTGA. The J segment lost 3 bases and the V segment lost 5 bases, leaving 3 bases of the junction unmatched. The CDR3 nucleotides read TGTGCCAGCAGCCAGGGGGGTGACTATGGCTACACCTTC. This sequence encodes CASSQGGDYGYTF.

This clone was seen more than once but under ten times. The chain recombines TRBV7-9 with TRBJ1-5; 10 nucleotides match TRBD1. This CDR3 is 15 amino acids long. V trimming: 1 base; J trimming: 6 bases; junction bases outside the gene matches: 3. Germline assignment: CDR1 SEHNR and CDR2 FQNEAQ (reference sequence). This CDR3 is CASSLGQGARQPQHF. The CDR3 DNA reads TGTGCCAGCAGCTTAGGACAGGGGGCGCGTCAGCCCCAGCATTTT.

V gene TRBV29-1 combines with J gene TRBJ2-3; TRBD1 agrees at 7 bases. The CDR3 totals 14 residues. The germline gives CDR1 SQVTM, CDR2 ANQGSEA. V lost 2 bases, J lost 6 bases, and 8 bases stayed unmatched. DNA for the CDR3: TGCAGCGTTGAAACACAGGGGATTTTCGATACGCAGTATTTT. Amino acids: CSVETQGIFDTQYF.

This clone showed up just a few times. The chain combines TRBV19 with TRBJ1-2; D remains unclear. Trimming took off 1 base at V and 8 bases at J, with 5 bases between the two ends. The CDR3 has 11 amino acids. CDR1 is LNHDA, CDR2 SQIVND, per germline (reference sequence). Here the CDR3 DNA reads TGTGCCAGTAGTATAGGTGGCGGCTACACCTTC. It yields the protein CASSIGGGYTF.

V and J are TRBV2 and TRBJ1-2, with D possibly matching TRBD1 (5 bases). The CDR3 length is 13 residues. Germline V gene data show CDR1 as SNHLY and CDR2 as FYNNEI. Between the trimmed V and J ends, which lost 3 bases and 2 bases, there was a span of 7 bases. CDR3 sequence reads: CASSEAGNYGYTF. Here the CDR3 DNA reads TGTGCCAGCAGTGAGGCAGGGAACTATGGCTACACCTTC.